The 32 T cell receptor beta chains reported below all come from one sample, sequenced in a study of blood T cell repertoires in COVID-19 (TCRdb year 2020). Libraries came from the immunoSEQ multiplex PCR assay. As stored in TCRdb, this immuneACCESS dataset retains in-frame rearrangements with V and J assigned. A fraction of the clones does not appear; measured against another copy, unresolved V genes explain less than half of the discrepancy, and the remainder lacks a known reason. Recorded for this sample are some 120,000 clones; around nine tenths of them occurred a single time. 4.5% of the sample is held by the ten biggest clonotypes. Specimen: peripheral blood. These receptors originate from a man aged 40-49 years with acute or convalescent COVID-19.

The rearrangement joins TRBV6-2 or TRBV6-3 to TRBJ2-7; the match to TRBD1 covers 10 bases. The CDR3 is 15 residues long. Germline V CDR1 and CDR2: MNHEY, SVGEGT. The J segment lost 4 bases and the V segment lost 0 bases, leaving 3 bases of the junction unmatched. CDR3 DNA: TGTGCCAGCAGTTACTCTGGACAGGGGGTTTACGAGCAGTACTTC. It yields the protein CASSYSGQGVYEQYF.

The sample holds a few counts of this clone. CDR3 nucleotides: TGTGCCAGCAGCCGAACGGGACAGTGGAACACTGAAGCTTTCTTT. Translating gives CASSRTGQWNTEAFF. The chain combines TRBV3-1 (or the pseudogene TRBV3-2) with TRBJ1-1; TRBD1 agrees at 7 bases. Germline CDR1 reads LGHDT; CDR2 reads YNNKEL (reference sequence). CDR3 size: 15 residues. The J segment lost 1 base and the V segment lost 4 bases, leaving 6 bases of the junction unmatched.

The chain carries TRBV27 and TRBJ2-7; TRBD2 matches 7 bases. From germline, CDR1 is MNHEY and CDR2 SMNVEV (reference sequence). Trimming at V came to 6 bases and at J to 0 bases, leaving 8 bases not matched to a gene. The CDR3 has 15 amino acids. CDR3 region: CASRGGELNSYEQYF. CDR3 nucleotide sequence: TGTGCCAGCAGGGGGGGGGAGTTGAACTCCTACGAGCAGTACTTC.

V usage is TRBV6-2 or TRBV6-3 and J usage is TRBJ1-1; TRBD1 matches at 7 bases. After removal of 4 bases from V and 0 bases from J, the junction contained 2 bases not matched to a gene. Germline V gene lookup returns CDR1 MNHEY and CDR2 SVGEGT. The CDR3 has 14 amino acids. For the CDR3, the DNA is TGTGCCAGCAGTTCGGACAGGTTGAACACTGAAGCTTTCTTT. Encoded protein: CASSSDRLNTEAFF.

This clone appeared a few times. The rearrangement uses TRBV11-2 and TRBJ1-2, with D possibly being TRBD1 (5 bases). The CDR3 extends over 14 amino acids. Germline-derived CDR1 and CDR2 are SGHAT and FQNNGV. V lost 4 bases, J lost 8 bases, and 17 bases lay in between. The CDR3 here is CASSSPAGLRGYTF. The CDR3 DNA reads as TGTGCCAGCAGCTCCCCGGCAGGGCTGAGGGGCTACACCTTC.

This clone was counted a few times. The chain links TRBV27 to TRBJ2-7, with a tentative D call TRBD2 (6 bases). Per the germline V gene, CDR1 is MNHEY and CDR2 is SMNVEV (reference sequence). V dropped 3 bases and J dropped 0 bases, with 12 bases sitting between them. This CDR3 is built from 15 residues. The CDR3 DNA follows: TGTGCCAGCAGTTTCAACGCGGGGATCTCCTACGAGCAGTACTTC. Protein product: CASSFNAGISYEQYF.

V and J are TRBV30 and TRBJ2-1; 16 bases fit TRBD2. Germline CDR1 is GTSNPN and CDR2 is SVGIG (reference sequence). The CDR3 totals 17 residues. V was clipped by 3 bases and J by 3 bases; unmatched bases: 5. The CDR3 protein is CAWRGLAGGRYYNEQFF. CDR3 nucleotides: TGTGCCTGGAGGGGACTAGCGGGGGGGCGTTACTACAATGAGCAGTTCTTC.

The chain employs TRBV6-5 and TRBJ1-2; D call uncertain. This CDR3 is 13 amino acids long. V lost 2 bases and J 0 bases, leaving 4 bases between the germline ends. Looked up from germline, CDR1 is MNHEY and CDR2 is SVGAGI. CDR3 in amino acids: CASSYDSNYGYTF. In DNA, the CDR3 is TGTGCCAGCAGTTACGACTCTAACTATGGCTACACCTTC.

The gene calls are TRBV3-1 (or the pseudogene TRBV3-2) and TRBJ1-3; weak D call: TRBD1 (6 bases). The CDR3 covers 16 residues. In germline, CDR1 is LGHDT, CDR2 YNNKEL (reference sequence). Trimming pared 4 bases from V and 1 base from J, leaving 14 bases between. This chain's CDR3 is CASSPFGQRSGNTIYF. CDR3 DNA sequence: TGTGCCAGCAGCCCATTCGGACAGCGATCTGGAAACACCATATATTTT.

This clone was counted only a few times. This chain connects TRBV18 to TRBJ2-1; D ambiguous. Germline values: CDR1 KGHSH, CDR2 LQKENI. The CDR3 consists of 12 residues. V lost 6 bases and J lost 12, with 15 bases in between. CDR3 protein: CASSVVDSGQFF. CDR3 nucleotides: TGTGCCAGCTCGGTAGTAGATTCGGGGCAGTTCTTC.

In its sample, this clone was seen once. The chain is built from TRBV12-5 and TRBJ2-5, with 10 bases lining up with TRBD1. J was trimmed by 5 bases and V by 10 bases; bases with no gene match: 10. Germline V gene lookup returns CDR1 LGHNT and CDR2 FRNRAP. The CDR3 loop spans 14 amino acids. CDR3 DNA: TGTGCTACCGGACAGGGGGAGACTCAGGAGACCCAGTACTTC. It specifies CATGQGETQETQYF.

The chain has TRBV3-1 (or the pseudogene TRBV3-2) and TRBJ2-5; maybe TRBD2 (7 bases). The CDR3 length is 13 residues. CDR1 is LGHDT, CDR2 YNNKEL, per germline (reference sequence). V lost 5 bases and J 5 bases, leaving 12 bases between the germline ends. CDR3 in amino acids: CASSRGGDETQYF. In DNA form, the CDR3 reads TGTGCCAGCAGCAGGGGGGGGGACGAGACCCAGTACTTC.

The V call is TRBV4-2, the J call TRBJ2-7; tentative D call: TRBD1 (6 bases). The CDR3 consists of 15 residues. Germline V gene data show CDR1 as LGHNA and CDR2 as YNFKEQ. The ends were cut back, 0 bases at V and 2 bases at J, with 11 bases in the middle. CDR3 residues: CASSQDRGVPYEQYF. The CDR3 DNA reads as TGTGCCAGCAGCCAAGACAGGGGAGTCCCCTACGAGCAGTACTTC.

This clone is a singleton in its sample. Other DNA sequences in the sample encode the same CDR3. This chain uses TRBV5-1 with TRBJ2-1; D gene ambiguous. This CDR3 spans 13 amino acids. V shed 0 bases and J shed 7 bases, with 8 bases lying between them. Germline CDR1 is SGHRS and CDR2 is YFSETQ. In DNA, the CDR3 is TGCGCCAGCAGCTTGGATCGTGCGAATGAGCAGTTCTTC. Protein: CASSLDRANEQFF.

The genes are TRBV19 and TRBJ1-5; unclear D gene. V lost 1 base and J 4 bases, leaving 8 bases between the germline ends. The germline CDR1 and CDR2 sequences are LNHDA and SQIVND (reference sequence). This CDR3 spans 14 amino acids. CDR3 in amino acids: CASSIATGNQPQHF. DNA for the CDR3: TGTGCCAGTAGTATAGCAACGGGGAATCAGCCCCAGCATTTT.

The rearrangement uses TRBV5-4 and TRBJ2-1, with a weak D call TRBD2 (6 bases). Germline values: CDR1 SGHNT, CDR2 YYREEE (reference sequence). Trimming removed 4 bases from V and 8 bases from J, with 19 bases in between. The CDR3 is 15 amino acids. In DNA form, the CDR3 reads TGTGCCAGCAGCCTATCCCTATCGGAGGGCGATGAGCAGTTCTTC. Amino acids: CASSLSLSEGDEQFF.

The chain recombines TRBV5-6 with TRBJ1-2; perhaps TRBD1 as D (5 bases). Germline CDR1 reads SGHDT; CDR2 reads YYEEEE. This CDR3 has 12 residues. Between the trimmed V and J ends, which lost 4 bases and 4 bases, there was a span of 8 bases. The CDR3 is CASSKDTYGYTF. DNA for the CDR3: TGTGCCAGCAGCAAGGACACCTATGGCTACACCTTC.

This clone was detected a few times. The chain recombines TRBV7-9 with TRBJ2-2; 13 bases match TRBD2. Germline trimming cut 4 bases from V and 4 bases from J; bases unmatched to any gene: 3. The CDR3 consists of 16 residues. Germline CDR1 SEHNR, CDR2 FQNEAQ (reference sequence). The CDR3 sequence is CASSSGLAGATGELFF. The DNA for the CDR3 is TGTGCCAGCAGCTCCGGACTAGCGGGAGCCACCGGGGAGCTGTTTTTT.

The genes are TRBV4-1 and TRBJ2-1, with 9 bases fitting TRBD1. The CDR3 contains 15 residues. Losses at the gene ends were 3 bases for V and 3 bases for J; bases not matched to a gene: 3. CDR1 MGHRA and CDR2 YSYEKL come from the germline V gene. CDR3: CASSQPGQGYNEQFF. CDR3 nucleotides: TGCGCCAGCAGCCAGCCGGGACAGGGCTACAATGAGCAGTTCTTC.

This clone showed up just once. The chain uses TRBV5-5 and TRBJ2-1; 8 bases line up with TRBD1. The length of the CDR3 is 13 residues. CDR1 is SGHKS and CDR2 is YYEKEE in the germline V gene (reference sequence). V shed 3 bases and J 7 bases; nucleotides not matched to a gene: 3. The CDR3 nucleotides are TGTGCCAGCAGCTCCACAGGGGGGAATGAGCAGTTCTTC. The encoded protein is CASSSTGGNEQFF. Complete variable domain (other parts from reference TRBV5-5 and TRBJ2-1): DAGVTQSPTHLIKTRGQQVTLRCSPISGHKSVSWYQQVLGQGPQFIFQYYEKEERGRGNFPDRFSARQFPNYSSELNVNALLLGDSALYLCASSSTGGNEQFFGPGTRLTVL.

This clone has just a few counts. The V and J genes are TRBV6-6 and TRBJ2-5; 8 bases agree with TRBD2. The CDR3 sequence is 16 residues long. CDR1 and CDR2 (germline): MNHNY, SVGAGI (reference sequence). V gave up 3 bases and J gave up 0 bases; unmatched junction bases: 6. Here the CDR3 reads CASSYFGGGNQETQYF. The DNA of the CDR3 is TGTGCCAGCAGTTATTTTGGCGGGGGGAACCAAGAGACCCAGTACTTC.

This clone was seen a single time. The chain carries TRBV10-3 and TRBJ1-1; a weak D match, TRBD1 (5 bases). The length of the CDR3 is 14 residues. The V gene's germline CDR1 is ENHRY and CDR2 SYGVKD. V lost 7 bases and J 0 bases, leaving 12 bases between the germline ends. Here the CDR3 reads CAITRTDMNTEAFF. CDR3 DNA sequence: TGTGCCATCACCAGGACGGACATGAACACTGAAGCTTTCTTT.

The DNA for the CDR3 is TGTGCCAGCATTGAGACAGGGTTGAACACTGAAGCTTTCTTT. This codes for CASIETGLNTEAFF. The chain joins TRBV27 to TRBJ1-1; 7 bases match TRBD1. Losses at the gene ends were 7 bases for V and 0 bases for J; bases not matched to a gene: 5. The CDR3 length is 14 residues. CDR1 and CDR2 from the germline V gene are MNHEY and SMNVEV (reference sequence).

The V and J genes are TRBV19 and TRBJ2-5; D gene unclear. CDR3 length: 17 residues. Germline V gene sequence: CDR1 LNHDA, CDR2 SQIVND (reference sequence). V lost 3 bases and J 0 bases, leaving 17 bases between the germline ends. The CDR3 here is CASSIMLAVSYQETQYF. Written as DNA, the CDR3 is TGTGCCAGTAGTATTATGTTGGCAGTCTCGTACCAAGAGACCCAGTACTTC.

This clone was counted between two and nine times. The chain has TRBV6-4 and TRBJ2-3, with 13 nucleotides matching TRBD2. Losses at the gene ends were 6 bases for V and 5 bases for J; bases not matched to a gene: 5. Germline-derived CDR1 and CDR2 are MRHNA and SNTAGT. This CDR3 contains 15 residues. CDR3 nucleotide sequence: TGTGCCAGCAGCGTACTAGCGGGGGGGAAAGATACGCAGTATTTT. Translating it yields CASSVLAGGKDTQYF.

The chain carries TRBV29-1 and TRBJ1-1; D possibly corresponds to TRBD1 (6 bases). The CDR3 consists of 13 residues. In germline, CDR1 is SQVTM, CDR2 ANQGSEA. V lost 6 bases and J lost 1, with 12 bases in between. The CDR3 DNA reads as TGCAGCGTAGTCACAGGGACGAACACTGAAGCTTTCTTT. Its translation: CSVVTGTNTEAFF. The full variable domain, its missing parts supplied by reference TRBV29-1 and TRBJ1-1, is SAVISQKPSRDICQRGTSLTIQCQVDSQVTMMFWYRQQPGQSLTLIATANQGSEATYESGFVIDKFPISRPNLTFSTLTVSNMSPEDSSIYLCSVVTGTNTEAFFGQGTRLTVV.

J is TRBJ2-3 and V is TRBV5-4, with TRBD2 identical over 13 bases. The junction had 6 bases not matched to a gene; V was cut back by 4 bases and J by 4 bases. In germline, CDR1 is SGHNT, CDR2 YYREEE (reference sequence). CDR3 length: 16 amino acids. In nucleotides, the CDR3 is TGTGCCAGCAGCCTTGGGACTAGCGGGGCCCCAGATACGCAGTATTTT. Translated, it gives CASSLGTSGAPDTQYF.

Here the CDR3 DNA reads TGTGCCGGACCCGGGAGGAGGTTGACTGAAGCTTTCTTT. Encoded protein: CAGPGRRLTEAFF. The chain links TRBV19 to TRBJ1-1; unclear D gene. V was clipped by 11 bases and J by 5 bases, with 18 bases between them. CDR3 length: 13 residues. Germline V lookup: CDR1 LNHDA, CDR2 SQIVND (reference sequence).

J is TRBJ1-4 and V is TRBV7-9, with 10 positions matching TRBD1. V trimming: 4 bases; J trimming: 5 bases; junction bases outside the gene matches: 1. Germline V gene lookup returns CDR1 SEHNR and CDR2 FQNEAQ (reference sequence). This CDR3 contains 14 residues. CDR3: CASSSDRGNEKLFF. In DNA, the CDR3 is TGTGCCAGCAGCTCGGACAGGGGGAATGAAAAACTGTTTTTT. The variable domain in full, with the rest retrieved from reference TRBV7-9 and TRBJ1-4, is DTGVSQNPRHKITKRGQNVTFRCDPISEHNRLYWYRQTLGQGPEFLTYFQNEAQLEKSRLLSDRFSAERPKGSFSTLEIQRTEQGDSAMYLCASSSDRGNEKLFFGSGTQLSVL.

This chain joins TRBV6-1 and TRBJ1-6; perhaps TRBD1 as D (5 bases). Trimming stripped 3 bases from V and 10 bases from J, with 16 bases between. This CDR3 region has 15 residues. The germline V gene has CDR1 MNHNS and CDR2 SASEGT. The CDR3 reads CASSEQGLVGSPLHF. Here the CDR3 DNA reads TGTGCCAGCAGTGAGCAGGGTTTAGTAGGATCACCCCTCCACTTT.

The chain has TRBV6-5 and TRBJ2-2, with 12 bases matching TRBD2. CDR1 and CDR2 from the germline V gene are MNHEY and SVGAGI. This CDR3 has 15 residues. V was clipped by 8 bases and J by 3 bases; unmatched bases: 4. The CDR3 coding sequence is TGTGCCAGCGAAGGGACTAGCGGGTACACCGGGGAGCTGTTTTTT. It is translated as CASEGTSGYTGELFF.

The table lists this clone with a few counts. The chain is built from TRBV6-1 and TRBJ2-3; 10 nucleotides agree with TRBD2. This CDR3 has 16 residues. From germline, CDR1 is MNHNS and CDR2 SASEGT. The V and J ends lost 0 bases and 9 bases, in that order; junction bases with no gene match: 9. For the CDR3, the DNA is TGTGCCAGCAGTGAAGCAAGTAGCGGGGGGACCTTAACGCAGTATTTT. It translates to CASSEASSGGTLTQYF.